Following are 21 T cell receptor beta chains from one sample sequenced in a study of blood T cell repertoires in COVID-19. Assay: immunoSEQ multiplex PCR; the TCRdb copy retains only in-frame clones and omits some. The table lists 300,000 to 450,000 clones, around 87% of them singletons, with 10% in the top ten. Sequenced material: peripheral blood. The receptors originated from a woman younger than 45 with COVID-19, enrolled during active disease.

This chain uses TRBV2 with TRBJ2-7; 7 positions agree with TRBD2. Germline V gene data show CDR1 as SNHLY and CDR2 as FYNNEI. This CDR3 comprises 15 residues. V lost 10 bases and J lost 2; bases outside the gene matches: 14. Here the CDR3 reads CATGGMGMGTYEQYF. The CDR3 DNA follows: TGTGCCACCGGGGGGATGGGGATGGGGACCTACGAGCAGTACTTC.

The J gene is TRBJ2-5, the V gene TRBV29-1; the match to TRBD2 covers 7 bases. V shed 1 base and J 6 bases; nucleotides not matched to a gene: 5. The CDR3 length is 13 residues. The germline gives CDR1 SQVTM, CDR2 ANQGSEA. The CDR3 DNA sequence: TGCAGCGTTGAAGGGGAGGGGCGTAAGACCCAGTACTTC. Protein: CSVEGEGRKTQYF.

The CDR3 is CAISGRTGSGNTIYF. The CDR3 nucleotides are TGTGCCATCAGTGGACGGACAGGCTCTGGAAACACCATATATTTT. The genes are TRBV10-3 and TRBJ1-3, with 7 bases matching TRBD1. Germline V gene sequence: CDR1 ENHRY, CDR2 SYGVKD. The CDR3 length is 15 residues. With V trimmed by 4 bases and J by 0 bases, 3 bases remained unmatched.

CDR3 amino acids: CASSSPTSNQETQYF. The CDR3 region has the DNA TGTGCCAGCAGCTCCCCTACTAGTAACCAAGAGACCCAGTACTTC. The rearrangement links TRBV5-4 to TRBJ2-5; tentative D call: TRBD2 (5 bases). This CDR3 contains 15 residues. V was pared by 3 bases and J by 0 bases, with 12 bases between. CDR1 is SGHNT, CDR2 YYREEE, per germline (reference sequence).

This rearrangement joins TRBV6-1 to TRBJ2-1; D gene unclear. The V gene's germline CDR1 is MNHNS and CDR2 SASEGT. The V end was cut by 1 base, the J end by 6 bases, with 10 bases between. This CDR3 spans 14 amino acids. The CDR3 sequence: CASSEGSAVNEQFF. The DNA of the CDR3 is TGTGCCAGCAGTGAAGGTAGTGCCGTCAATGAGCAGTTCTTC.

The J gene is TRBJ2-1, the V gene TRBV30, with TRBD2 matching 11 bases. CDR3 length equals 14 residues. V lost 4 bases and J lost 6; bases outside the gene matches: 5. Germline V lookup: CDR1 GTSNPN, CDR2 SVGIG (reference sequence). The chain's CDR3 is CAWTGLADINEQFF. The CDR3 region has the DNA TGTGCCTGGACGGGACTAGCGGATATCAATGAGCAGTTCTTC.

This clone occurred once. This rearrangement joins TRBV4-2 to TRBJ1-1; D gene ambiguous. This CDR3 contains 18 residues. Germline CDR1 reads LGHNA; CDR2 reads YNFKEQ. The germline V and J ends were trimmed by 2 bases and 0 bases, with 19 bases remaining between them. The CDR3 sequence is CASSQPPMSPTMNTEAFF. DNA for the CDR3: TGTGCCAGCAGCCAACCCCCGATGAGCCCAACTATGAACACTGAAGCTTTCTTT.

This clone was seen more than once but under ten times. The V call is TRBV18, the J call TRBJ2-7; 8 nucleotides line up with TRBD2. This CDR3 is built from 14 residues. Losses at the gene ends were 3 bases for V and 6 bases for J; bases not matched to a gene: 7. CDR1 and CDR2 (germline): KGHSH, LQKENI. The CDR3 DNA reads as TGTGCCAGCTCACCTTCTGGGCGGGAGGCCGAGCAGTACTTC. Its protein product is CASSPSGREAEQYF.

V usage is TRBV27 and J usage is TRBJ1-6; D perhaps matches TRBD1 (5 bases). In germline, CDR1 is MNHEY, CDR2 SMNVEV (reference sequence). This CDR3 spans 15 amino acids. Trimming left V 5 bases short and J 7 bases short, with 15 bases between. In DNA, the CDR3 is TGTGCCAGCAGTCCTGGTTTACAGGCCAATTCACCCCTCCACTTT. Translated: CASSPGLQANSPLHF.

This chain links TRBV30 with TRBJ2-3; D tentatively fits TRBD1 or TRBD2 (9 bases each). Trimming cost V 3 bases and J 7 bases, with 26 bases left between them. The germline CDR1 and CDR2 sequences are GTSNPN and SVGIG (reference sequence). The CDR3 contains 17 residues. This CDR3 reads CAWRGDRVSLAGYTQYF. CDR3 DNA sequence: TGTGCCTGGAGGGGGGACAGGGTGAGCCTAGCGGGATATACGCAGTATTTT.

The J gene is TRBJ2-1, the V gene TRBV10-3; 9 bases align to TRBD2. J lost 5 bases, V lost 7 bases, and 3 bases had no gene match. Per germline, CDR1 ENHRY and CDR2 SYGVKD. This CDR3 spans 13 amino acids. The CDR3 region is CAIKREADNEQFF. In DNA form, the CDR3 reads TGTGCCATCAAGCGGGAGGCGGACAATGAGCAGTTCTTC.

The table lists this clone with a count of one. The J gene is TRBJ2-2, the V gene TRBV10-3; 8 bases agree with TRBD2. The CDR3 is 15 amino acids. V shed 4 bases and J 4 bases; nucleotides not matched to a gene: 5. Per germline, CDR1 ENHRY and CDR2 SYGVKD. CDR3 region: CAISAREGGTGELFF. The CDR3 DNA is TGTGCCATCAGTGCCCGGGAGGGGGGCACCGGGGAGCTGTTTTTT.

V is TRBV24-1 and J is TRBJ2-5, with TRBD1 as a possible D gene (6 bases). This CDR3 has 13 amino acids. V lost 7 bases and J lost 5, with 13 bases in between. Per the germline V gene, CDR1 is KGHDR and CDR2 is SFDVKD. The CDR3 is CATRMTGRETQYF. The CDR3 nucleotides read TGTGCCACCAGGATGACAGGTCGGGAGACCCAGTACTTC.

This sequence joins TRBV12-2 and TRBJ2-7; whether TRBD2, the table's D call, matches the DNA was not checked. TRBV12-2 is a pseudogene locus. This CDR3 spans 13 amino acids. CDR3 sequence reads: CASRRGRSPEQYF. As DNA, the CDR3 is TGTGCAAGTCGCCGCGGGAGGAGCCCCGAGCAGTACTTC.

The chain combines TRBV5-1 with TRBJ1-1, with a weak D call TRBD1 (6 bases). V lost 6 bases, J lost 1 base, and 13 bases lay in between. The CDR3 spans 14 residues. Germline V gene sequence: CDR1 SGHRS, CDR2 YFSETQ. The CDR3 here is CASNPSGANTEAFF. In DNA form, the CDR3 reads TGCGCCAGCAATCCTTCAGGGGCGAACACTGAAGCTTTCTTT.

This clone was seen only a few times. The genes are TRBV28 and TRBJ2-3, with D perhaps matching TRBD1 (5 bases). The CDR3 totals 11 residues. Germline V gene sequence: CDR1 MDHEN, CDR2 SYDVKM. Deletions cut 2 bases from V and 14 bases from J, with 11 bases between. CDR3 DNA sequence: TGTGCCAGCAGTTTACGCAGGGAATGGTATTTT. Amino acid sequence: CASSLRREWYF.

This clone was counted once. V is TRBV5-1 and J is TRBJ2-7; 10 bases agree with TRBD2. Germline lookup yields CDR1 SGHRS and CDR2 YFSETQ. Trimming took 2 bases from V and 0 from J; bases not matched to a gene: 5. CDR3 length: 16 residues. CDR3 sequence (DNA): TGCGCCAGCAGCTTACTAGCGGGACCCTTCTCCTACGAGCAGTACTTC. Protein: CASSLLAGPFSYEQYF.

V gene TRBV18 combines with J gene TRBJ2-2, with 9 bases aligning to TRBD1. CDR3 length equals 17 residues. The V gene end was trimmed by 3 bases and the J gene end by 1 base; junction bases not matched to a gene: 6. The germline gives CDR1 KGHSH, CDR2 LQKENI. The CDR3 reads CASSPPPGQGNTGELFF. The CDR3 region has the DNA TGTGCCAGCTCACCCCCCCCGGGACAGGGGAACACCGGGGAGCTGTTTTTT.

The CDR3 is CSAKHPHTDTQYF. DNA for the CDR3: TGCAGCGCGAAGCATCCCCACACAGATACGCAGTATTTT. V gene TRBV29-1 combines with J gene TRBJ2-3; D not certain. The CDR3 covers 13 residues. Germline lookup yields CDR1 SQVTM and CDR2 ANQGSEA. V was shortened by 7 bases and J by 2 bases, with 13 bases between the two germline ends.

This clone was counted only a few times. The CDR3 here is CASSTPGDRGDEQYF. CDR3 DNA sequence: TGTGCCAGCTCGACCCCCGGCGACAGGGGGGACGAGCAGTACTTC. The genes are TRBV19 and TRBJ2-7; TRBD1 matches at 9 bases. The CDR3 runs 15 residues. V lost 9 bases to trimming and J lost 5 bases; unmatched junction nucleotides: 14. Per the germline V gene, CDR1 is LNHDA and CDR2 is SQIVND (reference sequence). Filled out from reference TRBV19 and TRBJ2-7, the complete variable domain reads DGGITQSPKYLFRKEGQNVTLSCEQNLNHDAMYWYRQDPGQGLRLIYYSQIVNDFQKGDIAEGYSVSREKKESFPLTVTSAQKNPTAFYLCASSTPGDRGDEQYFGPGTRLTVT.

The chain is built from TRBV5-4 and TRBJ2-3, with 15 bases lining up with TRBD2. The CDR3 runs 15 residues. CDR1 is SGHNT and CDR2 is YYREEE in the germline V gene (reference sequence). The V gene end was trimmed by 3 bases and the J gene end by 5 bases; junction bases not matched to a gene: 1. The CDR3 nucleotides read TGTGCCAGCAGCTCGGGACTAGCGGGGGGAGATACGCAGTATTTT. It specifies CASSSGLAGGDTQYF. The full variable domain, its missing parts supplied by reference TRBV5-4 and TRBJ2-3, is ETGVTQSPTHLIKTRGQQVTLRCSSQSGHNTVSWYQQALGQGPQFIFQYYREEENGRGNFPPRFSGLQFPNYSSELNVNALELDDSALYLCASSSGLAGGDTQYFGPGTRLTVL.